The rows below give T cell receptor beta chains drawn from one sample of a study of blood T cell repertoires in COVID-19. Sequencing was performed with immunoSEQ multiplex PCR; in TCRdb, only in-frame clones are kept and a portion is missing. The table lists more than 85,000 clones, 70% to 90% of them singletons, with less than 1.5% in the top ten. Sequences were obtained from peripheral blood. These TCRs come from a human donor in a cohort sampled during active COVID-19. Each CDR3 is given without its conserved first and last residue. The order of the fields is D gene, J gene, V gene, CDR3 protein. D genes are given only for firm matches.

>-|TRBJ2-7|TRBV10-3
AIKFGRRDTYEQY
>TRBD1|TRBJ2-3|TRBV29-1
SVVKQGGADTQY
>-|TRBJ2-7|TRBV7-9
ASSAADYEQY
>-|TRBJ2-3|TRBV19
ASSYEAADTDTQY
>TRBD2|TRBJ2-7|TRBV11-3
ASSSRGSSYEQY
>-|TRBJ2-3|TRBV10-3
AISESVGSGIGATDTQY
>-|TRBJ1-4|TRBV5-1
ASSLARNEKLF
>TRBD2|TRBJ2-1|TRBV5-6
ASSLVLAGKAHEQF
>TRBD2|TRBJ2-1|TRBV2
ASSENRGLAGRYNEQF
>TRBD1|TRBJ1-6|TRBV5-6
ASSWTGERVNSPLH
>-|TRBJ2-2|TRBV4-2
ASSRPMVEWNTGELF
>-|TRBJ1-2|TRBV28
ASSPADRGNYGYT
>-|TRBJ2-7|TRBV27
ASLWGGPYEQY
>TRBD2|TRBJ2-3|TRBV4-2
ASSQGAAGGPTDTQY
>TRBD2|TRBJ2-3|TRBV6-2/TRBV6-3
ASSRLGRGGRDTDTQY
>-|TRBJ2-7|TRBV15
ATSTFGSYEQY
>-|TRBJ1-5|TRBV11-3
ASSLRMGCHSNQPQH
>-|TRBJ2-6|TRBV15
ATSRDMDRRVSGANVLT
>-|TRBJ2-3|TRBV15
ATSRGLGAGPDTQY
>TRBD1|TRBJ2-1|TRBV12-5
ASGWGDPQGGPYNEQF
>TRBD1|TRBJ1-6|TRBV9
ASSVGIRDRANSPLH
>TRBD1|TRBJ1-2|TRBV6-1
ASSERAGGLNGYT
>-|TRBJ2-7|TRBV5-4
ASSREADPTYEQY
>TRBD1|TRBJ1-1|TRBV7-9
ASSRQGQPKGEAF
>TRBD1|TRBJ1-5|TRBV28
ASSLWVGRGSQPQH
>TRBD2|TRBJ2-1|TRBV2
ASSEVWGGNEQF
>-|TRBJ2-2|TRBV9
ASSVGDTGELF
>-|TRBJ2-4|TRBV18
ASSQGLAKNIQY
>TRBD2|TRBJ2-1|TRBV6-4
ASSADPSGINEQF
>TRBD2|TRBJ2-7|TRBV6-5
ASSYSLAFREQY
>TRBD2|TRBJ2-3|TRBV5-6
ASSSGSGRGSDTQY
>TRBD1|TRBJ2-2|TRBV19
ASSTDRGNTGELF
>TRBD2|TRBJ2-1|TRBV5-6
ASSWGGFPVDQI
>-|TRBJ1-3|TRBV28
ASSLLRRTSGNTIY
>-|TRBJ2-2|TRBV18
ASSTIGAGELF
>TRBD1|TRBJ2-7|TRBV6-5
ATPGQGVNEQY
>-|TRBJ2-1|TRBV27
ASSLPGWDEQF
>-|TRBJ1-2|TRBV10-1
ASSDQEGVSGYT
>-|TRBJ1-2|TRBV28
ASSLTQLRGGYT
>-|TRBJ1-4|TRBV2
ASKKEGGNEKLF
>TRBD1|TRBJ1-4|TRBV5-6
ASSPQGTGVGGEKLF
>-|TRBJ2-7|TRBV20-1
SAILLYEQY
>-|TRBJ1-5|TRBV19
ASKAVAPSNQPQH
>-|TRBJ1-2|TRBV7-8
ASSLGGGDGYT
>-|TRBJ1-5|TRBV12-3/TRBV12-4
ASSSGVGGPQH
>-|TRBJ2-3|TRBV2
ASSPRDFGTDTQY
>-|TRBJ2-6|TRBV6-5
ASSLRVSGANVLT
>TRBD2|TRBJ2-1|TRBV18
ASSPPTSGGSSYNEQF
>-|TRBJ1-2|TRBV6-1
ASSEGQYYGYT
>-|TRBJ1-1|TRBV7-9
ASLEPVGMNTEAF
>-|TRBJ2-6|TRBV5-6
ASSLEEDLT
>TRBD2|TRBJ2-2|TRBV7-3
ASSPTSGGELF
>TRBD1|TRBJ1-6|TRBV3-1/TRBV3-2
ASSLAGGKNSPLH
>-|TRBJ2-5|TRBV19
ATWRGETQY
>-|TRBJ1-5|TRBV5-1
ASSLDTGSQPQH
>-|TRBJ1-2|TRBV29-1
SAPTGDHYGYT
>TRBD1|TRBJ1-1|TRBV4-1
ASTSGGPGNTEAF
>-|TRBJ2-7|TRBV9
ASSVEGNTPYEQY
>-|TRBJ2-1|TRBV12-3/TRBV12-4
ASTRSYNEQF